This TCR beta chain was identified during a study of T cell changes during pregnancy in multiple sclerosis. TCRdb keeps only in-frame clones here, not all; method: immunoSEQ multiplex PCR. The table lists about 80,000 clones, roughly nine tenths of them singletons. This CDR3 is 14 amino acids long. With V trimmed by 6 bases and J by 2 bases, 10 bases remained unmatched. Germline assignment: CDR1 SQVTM and CDR2 ANQGSEA. The chain uses TRBV29-1 and TRBJ2-7; 7 bases are a match to TRBD2. This specimen was peripheral blood, taken before pregnancy. This sequence originates from a female donor with multiple sclerosis, enrolled in a pregnancy study. The CDR3 nucleotides read TGCAGCGTAGTCTTGGGGGAGGGAACCTACGAGCAGTACTTC. This translates into CSVVLGEGTYEQYF.